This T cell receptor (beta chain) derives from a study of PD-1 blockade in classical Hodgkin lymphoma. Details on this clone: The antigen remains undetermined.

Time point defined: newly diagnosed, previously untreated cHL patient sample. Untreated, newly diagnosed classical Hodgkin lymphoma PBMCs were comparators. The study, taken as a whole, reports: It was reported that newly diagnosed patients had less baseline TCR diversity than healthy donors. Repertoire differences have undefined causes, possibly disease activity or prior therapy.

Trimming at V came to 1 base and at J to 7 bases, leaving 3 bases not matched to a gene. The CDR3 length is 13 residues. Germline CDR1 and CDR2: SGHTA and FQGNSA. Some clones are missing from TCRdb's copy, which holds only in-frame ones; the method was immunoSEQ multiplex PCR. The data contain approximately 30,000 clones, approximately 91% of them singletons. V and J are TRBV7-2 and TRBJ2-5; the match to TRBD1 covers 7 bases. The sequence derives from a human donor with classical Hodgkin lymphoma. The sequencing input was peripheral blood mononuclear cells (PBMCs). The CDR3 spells CASSLGQGRTQYF. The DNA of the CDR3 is TGTGCCAGCAGCTTAGGACAGGGTAGGACCCAGTACTTC.